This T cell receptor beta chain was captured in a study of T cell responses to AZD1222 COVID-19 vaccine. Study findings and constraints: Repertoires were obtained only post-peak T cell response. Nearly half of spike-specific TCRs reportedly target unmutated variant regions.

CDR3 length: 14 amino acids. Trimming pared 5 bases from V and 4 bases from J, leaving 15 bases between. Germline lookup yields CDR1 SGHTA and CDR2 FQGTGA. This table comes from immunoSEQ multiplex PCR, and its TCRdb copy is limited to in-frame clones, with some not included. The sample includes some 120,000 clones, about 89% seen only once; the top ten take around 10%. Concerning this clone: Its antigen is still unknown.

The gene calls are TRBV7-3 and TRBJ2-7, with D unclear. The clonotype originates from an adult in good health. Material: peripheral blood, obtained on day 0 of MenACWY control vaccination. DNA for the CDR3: TGTGCCAGCAGCCCAGGTACCCCATCGTACGAGCAGTACTTC. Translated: CASSPGTPSYEQYF.